The 29 T cell receptor beta chains reported below all come from one sample, sequenced in a study of T cell repertoires in cytomegalovirus infection. TCRdb ran MiXCR on the reads and lists one entry per CDR3 protein. There are nearly 650,000 distinct CDR3 sequences in the sample; 20% to 30% occur only once, and under 8.5% lies in the top ten. The specimen sequenced was CD8+ T cells from PBMCs. These receptors all come from a human donor in good health (CMV status not recorded). Some clones in this sample may be carry-over from other donors' samples.

This clonotype was detected a few times. This chain joins TRBV28 and TRBJ1-1, with D perhaps matching TRBD1 (5 bases). Per the germline V gene, CDR1 is MDHEN and CDR2 is SYDVKM. CDR3 length equals 14 residues. The V end lost 8 bases, the J end lost 4 bases, and 17 bases lay between the germline ends. The CDR3 region has the DNA TGTGCCAGCGGTAGAGATGGGGGGATCACTGAAGCTTTCTTT. It is translated as CASGRDGGITEAFF.

This clonotype showed up just a few times. The chain employs TRBV12-3 or TRBV12-4 and TRBJ1-2; D may be TRBD1 (5 bases). The CDR3 contains 14 residues. V lost 4 bases to trimming and J lost 4 bases, with 13 bases between them. The CDR3 region is CASSSAKGAYGYTF. CDR3 nucleotide sequence: TGTGCCAGCAGTTCAGCCAAAGGGGCCTATGGCTACACCTTC.

Remarks on this clonotype: This may come from a read error, since a much larger clone is one base off. J is TRBJ2-1 and V is TRBV7-2; D call uncertain. CDR1 and CDR2 from the germline V gene are SGHTA and FQGNSA. The CDR3 runs 13 residues. DNA for the CDR3: TGTGTCAGCTCCTTTGCCTCCTACAATGAGCAGTTCTTC. Translated: CVSSFASYNEQFF.

This clonotype occurred a few times. The rearrangement uses TRBV12-3 or TRBV12-4 and TRBJ2-5; 8 bases align to TRBD2. Trimming took 6 bases from V and 2 from J; bases not matched to a gene: 17. The CDR3 loop spans 18 amino acids. The CDR3 region has the DNA TGTGCCAGCAGCCCCCCAGGTGTTGGGCGGGGGGCTCAAGAGACCCAGTACTTC. Its translation is CASSPPGVGRGAQETQYF.

This chain joins TRBV7-6 and TRBJ2-5; D assignment may be TRBD1 or TRBD2 (5 bases each). CDR3 size: 14 residues. Between the trimmed V and J ends, which lost 8 bases and 3 bases, there was a span of 16 bases. Germline V gives CDR1 SGHVS, CDR2 FNYEAQ. Here the CDR3 DNA reads TGTGCCAGCCTCAATGGGACGGAAAAAGAGACCCAGTACTTC. This codes for CASLNGTEKETQYF.

The gene calls are TRBV28 and TRBJ1-6; no clear D. Trimming stripped 2 bases from V and 5 bases from J, with 10 bases between. The CDR3 is made up of 15 amino acids. The germline V gene has CDR1 MDHEN and CDR2 SYDVKM. The CDR3 sequence: CASSLVGQDNSPLHF. In nucleotides, the CDR3 is TGTGCCAGCAGTTTAGTCGGCCAGGATAATTCACCCCTCCACTTT.

This clonotype was seen only once. The V and J genes are TRBV25-1 and TRBJ1-4, with 9 bases identical to TRBD1. Germline lookup yields CDR1 MGHDK and CDR2 SYGVNS. Losses at the gene ends were 4 bases for V and 8 bases for J; bases not matched to a gene: 5. The CDR3 runs 14 residues. In nucleotides, the CDR3 is TGTGCCAGCAGTGGGGGTGGACAGGGGGAAAAACTGTTTTTT. Its protein is CASSGGGQGEKLFF.

This clonotype has just one count. The V and J genes are TRBV2 and TRBJ2-7; possibly TRBD2 for D (5 bases). V lost 9 bases to trimming and J lost 0 bases, with 12 bases between them. CDR3 size: 13 residues. The germline V gene encodes CDR1 SNHLY and CDR2 FYNNEI. The CDR3 loop is CARGSGSSYEQYF. CDR3 coding DNA: TGTGCCAGAGGGAGTGGAAGCTCCTACGAGCAGTACTTC. The full variable domain, with the rest looked up from reference TRBV2 and TRBJ2-7, is EPEVTQTPSHQVTQMGQEVILRCVPISNHLYFYWYRQILGQKVEFLVSFYNNEISEKSEIFDDQFSVERPDGSNFTLKIRSTKLEDSAMYFCARGSGSSYEQYFGPGTRLTVT.

The CDR3 sequence: CATQTGAGYTF. CDR3 DNA sequence: TGTGCCACTCAGACAGGGGCCGGCTACACCTTC. The chain is built from TRBV19 and TRBJ1-2; 8 bases are shared with TRBD1. The germline V gene has CDR1 LNHDA and CDR2 SQIVND (reference sequence). The CDR3 consists of 11 residues. After removal of 10 bases from V and 8 bases from J, the junction contained 6 bases not matched to a gene.

Many counts were recorded for this clonotype. The rearrangement links TRBV7-9 to TRBJ2-2, with a weak D call TRBD1 (5 bases). CDR1 and CDR2 (germline): SEHNR, FQNEAQ (reference sequence). This CDR3 is 15 amino acids long. Trimming removed 1 base from V and 2 bases from J, with 8 bases in between. CDR3 DNA: TGTGCCAGCAGCTTAGACAGGACAAACACCGGGGAGCTGTTTTTT. This gives the protein CASSLDRTNTGELFF.

V and J are TRBV15 and TRBJ2-7; 7 nucleotides line up with TRBD1. V shed 5 bases, J shed 5 bases, and the junction held 12 bases outside the gene matches. The CDR3 covers 15 residues. The germline gives CDR1 LNHNV, CDR2 YYDKDF (reference sequence). DNA of the CDR3: TGTGCCACCAGCGCACAAATGACAGGGTTCGACGAGCAGTACGTC. Translated, it gives CATSAQMTGFDEQYV.

This clonotype was picked up many times. The CDR3 region has the DNA TGTGCCAGCAGTTCTTTGGGGTTCAGCACAGATACGCAGTATTTT. Residues: CASSSLGFSTDTQYF. The V call is TRBV28, the J call TRBJ2-3, with D unclear. The V gene's germline CDR1 is MDHEN and CDR2 SYDVKM. V was clipped by 4 bases and J by 0 bases, with 11 bases between them. The CDR3 covers 15 residues.

CDR3 DNA sequence: TGTGCCAGCAGCCCCTTTGGGTGGGACAGCAACTACGAGCAGTACTTC. This codes for CASSPFGWDSNYEQYF. The chain combines TRBV6-6 with TRBJ2-7; 7 bases are shared with TRBD1. Germline values: CDR1 MNHNY, CDR2 SVGAGI (reference sequence). The CDR3 is made up of 16 amino acids. The ends lost 6 bases at V and 3 bases at J; junction bases unmatched: 14.

This chain links TRBV14 with TRBJ1-5, with a weak D call TRBD1 (5 bases). CDR3 size: 16 residues. Germline V CDR1 and CDR2: SGHDN, FVKESK. The ends were cut back, 1 base at V and 1 base at J, with 11 bases in the middle. This chain's CDR3 is CASSQALTASNQPQHF. CDR3 sequence (DNA): TGTGCCAGCAGCCAAGCTTTGACAGCGAGCAATCAGCCCCAGCATTTT. The whole variable domain, filled in from reference TRBV14 and TRBJ1-5, reads EAGVTQFPSHSVIEKGQTVTLRCDPISGHDNLYWYRRVMGKEIKFLLHFVKESKQDESGMPNNRFLAERTGGTYSTLKVQPAELEDSGVYFCASSQALTASNQPQHFGDGTRLSIL.

This clonotype was seen repeatedly, ten times or more. The chain couples TRBV6-6 to TRBJ1-5, with D perhaps TRBD1 (5 bases). CDR1 MNHNY and CDR2 SVGAGI come from the germline V gene (reference sequence). The CDR3 length is 15 residues. The ends were cut back, 2 bases at V and 0 bases at J, with 8 bases in the middle. The CDR3 reads CASSYPTDSNQPQHF. The CDR3 DNA follows: TGTGCCAGCAGTTACCCGACAGATAGCAATCAGCCCCAGCATTTT.

This clonotype was counted many times. The V and J genes are TRBV7-2 and TRBJ2-5, with TRBD1 as a possible D gene (6 bases). Germline assignment: CDR1 SGHTA and CDR2 FQGNSA. The CDR3 is 15 amino acids. V shed 7 bases and J shed 0 bases, with 15 bases lying between them. The CDR3 sequence: CASTPGVTYQETQYF. The CDR3 DNA reads as TGTGCCAGCACCCCAGGGGTTACGTACCAAGAGACCCAGTACTTC.

Notes on this clonotype: This sequence may be a read error, since a much larger clone differs from it by one base. The chain is built from TRBV7-2 and TRBJ1-2; D gene unclear. The CDR3 consists of 15 residues. Germline assignment: CDR1 SGHTA and CDR2 FQGNSA. V was clipped by 11 bases and J by 6 bases, with 25 bases between them. In DNA, the CDR3 is TGTGCCTGCGCCACCGGAGTGGCCCCCATGAATGGCTACACCTTC. Translation gives CACATGVAPMNGYTF. The variable domain in full, with the rest retrieved from reference TRBV7-2 and TRBJ1-2, is GAGVSQSPSNKVTEKGKDVELRCDPISGHTALYWYRQSLGQGLEFLIYFQGNSAPDKSGLPSDRFSAERTGGSVSTLTIQRTQQEDSAVYLCACATGVAPMNGYTFGSGTRLTVV.

This clonotype was seen only a few times. The chain recombines TRBV7-3 with TRBJ1-1, with D possibly matching TRBD1 (5 bases). From germline, CDR1 is SGHTA and CDR2 FQGTGA. V was trimmed by 5 bases and J by 1 base, leaving 14 bases between them. The CDR3 sequence is 15 residues long. The CDR3 sequence: CASSPRGGGNTEAFF. The CDR3 DNA follows: TGTGCCAGCAGCCCGCGGGGCGGTGGGAACACTGAAGCTTTCTTT.

This chain links TRBV28 with TRBJ2-1, with D perhaps TRBD1 (6 bases). This CDR3 contains 17 residues. CDR1 is MDHEN, CDR2 SYDVKM, per germline. Trimming left V 4 bases short and J 5 bases short, with 21 bases between. CDR3 protein: CASSSPGHLGADNEQFF. CDR3 in DNA: TGTGCCAGCAGTTCCCCGGGACACTTAGGGGCCGACAATGAGCAGTTCTTC.

This clonotype was counted between two and nine times. The chain joins TRBV6-5 to TRBJ2-6; 7 bases match TRBD1. The junction had 9 bases not matched to a gene; V was cut back by 4 bases and J by 0 bases. In germline, CDR1 is MNHEY, CDR2 SVGAGI. The CDR3 totals 18 residues. CDR3 region: CASSFKQGSGSGANVLTF. CDR3 bases: TGTGCCAGCAGTTTCAAACAGGGGTCTGGCTCTGGGGCCAACGTCCTGACTTTC.

This clonotype has at least ten counts. The chain employs TRBV25-1 and TRBJ2-7; the D is unclear. The CDR3 spans 12 residues. Germline V gives CDR1 MGHDK, CDR2 SYGVNS. Trimming removed 0 bases from V and 3 bases from J, with 3 bases in between. The chain's CDR3 is CASSEYYYEQYV. The CDR3 bases are TGTGCCAGCAGTGAATACTACTACGAGCAGTACGTC.

CDR3 nucleotides: TGTGCCAGCAGCTCCTCCCCGGACAGGGGGCGTTCCAGCAATCAGCCCCAGCATTTT. This gives the protein CASSSSPDRGRSSNQPQHF. This chain uses TRBV28 with TRBJ1-5; 11 bases align to TRBD1. CDR1 and CDR2 (germline): MDHEN, SYDVKM. After removal of 6 bases from V and 1 base from J, the junction contained 14 bases not matched to a gene. This CDR3 is 19 amino acids long.

The chain carries TRBV6-4 and TRBJ2-1, with 10 bases aligning to TRBD2. V dropped 3 bases and J dropped 7; count of bases not matched to a gene: 6. The CDR3 is 15 amino acids. Looked up from germline, CDR1 is MRHNA and CDR2 is SNTAGT. The DNA for the CDR3 is TGTGCCAGCAGTGAAAGCGGGGGGGCCGGGAATGAGCAGTTCTTC. Amino acids: CASSESGGAGNEQFF.

This clonotype was recorded many times. The V gene is TRBV11-3, the J gene TRBJ2-5, with D perhaps TRBD2 (6 bases). Germline V gene sequence: CDR1 SGHNT, CDR2 YENEEA. Trimming stripped 2 bases from V and 1 base from J, with 14 bases between. CDR3 length: 16 residues. The DNA of the CDR3 is TGTGCCAGCAGCTTACGGGCGGGACGCGGCCAAGAGACCCAGTACTTC. Protein sequence: CASSLRAGRGQETQYF.

J is TRBJ2-4 and V is TRBV18, with 9 bases aligning to TRBD1. V shed 1 base and J 8 bases; nucleotides not matched to a gene: 3. Germline CDR1 and CDR2: KGHSH and LQKENI. There are 14 residues in the CDR3. The CDR3 coding sequence is TGTGCCAGCTCACCACGGACAGGGGCGGACATTCAGTACTTC. It is translated as CASSPRTGADIQYF.

J is TRBJ2-1 and V is TRBV7-9; D might be TRBD1 (6 bases). The CDR3 has 15 residues. CDR1 and CDR2 from the germline V gene are SEHNR and FQNEAQ (reference sequence). V gave up 4 bases and J gave up 2 bases, with 12 bases separating them. CDR3 amino acids: CASSSTGTTYNEQFF. DNA of the CDR3: TGTGCCAGCAGCTCGACAGGTACCACCTACAATGAGCAGTTCTTC. The whole variable domain, filled in from reference TRBV7-9 and TRBJ2-1, reads DTGVSQNPRHKITKRGQNVTFRCDPISEHNRLYWYRQTLGQGPEFLTYFQNEAQLEKSRLLSDRFSAERPKGSFSTLEIQRTEQGDSAMYLCASSSTGTTYNEQFFGPGTRLTVL.

J is TRBJ2-3 and V is TRBV14, with 11 bases aligning to TRBD2. Losses at the gene ends were 0 bases for V and 6 bases for J; bases not matched to a gene: 11. The length of the CDR3 is 18 residues. CDR1 is SGHDN, CDR2 FVKESK, per germline. In nucleotides, the CDR3 is TGTGCCAGCAGCCAAGATGGAGGCTTCGGACTAGCGGGTGATACGCAGTATTTT. Encoded protein: CASSQDGGFGLAGDTQYF.

This clonotype has just a few counts. The chain recombines TRBV29-1 with TRBJ2-1; TRBD2 agrees at 8 bases. This CDR3 is built from 17 residues. Losses at the gene ends were 3 bases for V and 4 bases for J; bases not matched to a gene: 14. Germline-derived CDR1 and CDR2 are SQVTM and ANQGSEA. The CDR3 loop reads CSVDREPSGGWYNEQFF. The CDR3 DNA sequence: TGCAGCGTTGATCGGGAGCCGAGCGGGGGTTGGTACAATGAGCAGTTCTTC.

The chain has TRBV7-6 and TRBJ1-1; D remains ambiguous. Germline V CDR1 and CDR2: SGHVS, FNYEAQ. The ends were cut back, 2 bases at V and 5 bases at J, with 15 bases in the middle. This CDR3 is 15 amino acids long. In DNA form, the CDR3 reads TGTGCCAGCAGCTTACTCCCCCCTGGCGGGACTGAAGCTTTCTTT. As protein: CASSLLPPGGTEAFF.